This T cell receptor (beta chain) was identified in a study of blood T cell repertoires in COVID-19. In the original analysis: Reference gene primer amplification yielded estimated nucleated cell counts. Profiling relied on immunoSEQ multiplex PCR, and the TCRdb table lists in-frame clones only, not all of them. That table supplies the V and J calls and clone size; D and trimming were determined from the DNA. In the table there are approximately 200,000 clones, about 86% of which are singletons. CDR1 SGHAT and CDR2 FQNNGV come from the germline V gene. The CDR3 consists of 11 residues. With 5 bases removed from V and 8 bases from J, the gap between germline ends came to 6 bases.

Source material: peripheral blood. The source of this sequence is a woman aged 60 to 75 with acute or convalescent COVID-19. The chain has TRBV11-2 and TRBJ2-2; D not resolved. Here the CDR3 DNA reads TGTGCCAGCAGCCCGCGAGGGGAGCTGTTTTTT. Amino acid sequence: CASSPRGELFF.